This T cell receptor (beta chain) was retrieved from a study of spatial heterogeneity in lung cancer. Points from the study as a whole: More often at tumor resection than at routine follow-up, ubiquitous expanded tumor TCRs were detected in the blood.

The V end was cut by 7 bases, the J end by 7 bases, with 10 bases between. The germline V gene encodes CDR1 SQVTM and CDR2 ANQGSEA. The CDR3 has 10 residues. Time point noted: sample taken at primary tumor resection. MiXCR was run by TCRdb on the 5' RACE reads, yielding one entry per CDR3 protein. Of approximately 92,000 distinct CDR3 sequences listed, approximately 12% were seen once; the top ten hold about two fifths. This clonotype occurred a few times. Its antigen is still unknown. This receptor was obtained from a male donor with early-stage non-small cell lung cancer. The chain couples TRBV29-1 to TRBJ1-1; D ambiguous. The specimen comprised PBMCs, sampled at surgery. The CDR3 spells CSGDELEAFF. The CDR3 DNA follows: TGCAGCGGTGACGAGCTTGAAGCTTTCTTT.